These 28 T cell receptor beta chains came from one sample sequenced in a study of blood T cell repertoires in COVID-19. The table came from immunoSEQ multiplex PCR; TCRdb's copy has only in-frame clones and leaves some out. The profile shows approximately 190,000 clones, roughly 84% of them singletons. The sequenced material came from peripheral blood. These receptors were taken from a human donor in a cohort sampled during active COVID-19.

This clone was counted a single time. The rearrangement links TRBV5-4 to TRBJ1-2; D gene ambiguous. Deletions cut 1 base from V and 6 bases from J, with 7 bases between. Germline V gene lookup returns CDR1 SGHNT and CDR2 YYREEE (reference sequence). This CDR3 comprises 12 residues. The CDR3 nucleotides are TGTGCCAGCAGCTTGAATTCGGATGGCTACACCTTC. This codes for CASSLNSDGYTF.

The chain carries TRBV9 and TRBJ1-5; no reliable D call. This CDR3 comprises 15 residues. V lost 4 bases and J 2 bases, leaving 13 bases between the germline ends. The V gene's germline CDR1 is SGDLS and CDR2 YYNGEE. The CDR3 DNA follows: TGTGCCAGCAGCCTCGGATGGCAGGGCAATCAGCCCCAGCATTTT. Protein: CASSLGWQGNQPQHF.

The rearrangement joins TRBV18 to TRBJ1-4; no definite D call. In germline, CDR1 is KGHSH, CDR2 LQKENI. The CDR3 is 12 amino acids. V lost 8 bases, J lost 7 bases, and 11 bases lay in between. The CDR3 here is CASREETEKLFF. In DNA, the CDR3 is TGTGCCAGCAGGGAGGAAACTGAAAAACTGTTTTTT.

The genes are TRBV7-8 and TRBJ2-2; D gene uncertain. V dropped 1 base and J dropped 2 bases, with 8 bases sitting between them. There are 15 residues in the CDR3. Germline V lookup: CDR1 SGHVS, CDR2 FQNEAQ. The CDR3 sequence is CASSLGTRNTGELFF. The CDR3 bases are TGTGCCAGCAGCTTAGGTACACGTAACACCGGGGAGCTGTTTTTT.

V gene TRBV11-3 combines with J gene TRBJ2-1; possible D gene TRBD1, 5 bases. Looked up from germline, CDR1 is SGHNT and CDR2 is YENEEA. V was shortened by 2 bases and J by 4 bases, with 12 bases between the two germline ends. The CDR3 is 15 amino acids. The CDR3 loop reads CASSLKGAHYNEQFF. The CDR3 DNA reads TGTGCCAGCAGCTTAAAAGGGGCGCATTACAATGAGCAGTTCTTC.

This clone was detected many times. Other DNA variants within this sample encode the same CDR3. The CDR3 sequence is CASSDTGSYGYTF. For the CDR3, the DNA is TGTGCCAGCAGTGATACGGGATCCTATGGCTACACCTTC. J is TRBJ1-2 and V is TRBV2; D gene unclear. The germline gives CDR1 SNHLY, CDR2 FYNNEI. This CDR3 contains 13 residues. Trimming stripped 3 bases from V and 4 bases from J, with 9 bases between.

The CDR3 is CAWSSRMRTDTQYF. CDR3 nucleotides: TGTGCCTGGAGTTCGAGGATGCGCACAGATACGCAGTATTTT. The chain couples TRBV30 to TRBJ2-3, with no clear D. V was shortened by 2 bases and J by 1 base, with 10 bases between the two germline ends. The CDR3 sequence is 14 residues long. CDR1 and CDR2 from the germline V gene are GTSNPN and SVGIG (reference sequence).

J is TRBJ1-1 and V is TRBV12-5, with 7 nucleotides matching TRBD1. V shed 1 base, J shed 2 bases, and the junction held 13 bases outside the gene matches. The length of the CDR3 is 18 residues. Germline CDR1 LGHNT, CDR2 FRNRAP. CDR3 coding DNA: TGTGCTAGTGGTTTGGCCCGTGACAGGGTATATTTCAACACTGAAGCTTTCTTT. This gives the protein CASGLARDRVYFNTEAFF.

The chain employs TRBV6-2 or TRBV6-3 and TRBJ1-6; TRBD1 matches 8 bases. CDR3 length equals 16 residues. J gave up 8 bases and V 6 bases, and 12 bases lay outside the gene matches. From germline, CDR1 is MNHEY and CDR2 SVGEGT. CDR3 coding DNA: TGTGCCAGCAGCCCAATACCTTCGACAGGGGATTCACCCCTCCACTTT. This translates into CASSPIPSTGDSPLHF.

The V gene is TRBV6-6, the J gene TRBJ1-2, with unresolved D. V was trimmed by 10 bases and J by 5 bases, leaving 17 bases between them. Germline V gene sequence: CDR1 MNHNY, CDR2 SVGAGI (reference sequence). The CDR3 length is 13 residues. The CDR3 DNA is TGTGCCACCCTTCCGGGAGGACTATATGGCTACACCTTC. It encodes CATLPGGLYGYTF.

J is TRBJ1-1 and V is TRBV2; D is unresolved. This CDR3 is 14 amino acids long. V gave up 1 base and J gave up 4 bases, with 10 bases separating them. The germline gives CDR1 SNHLY, CDR2 FYNNEI. In DNA, the CDR3 is TGTGCCAGCAGTGAAGGGAGGGTTGGCACTGAAGCTTTCTTT. The encoded protein is CASSEGRVGTEAFF. Filled out from reference TRBV2 and TRBJ1-1, the complete variable domain reads EPEVTQTPSHQVTQMGQEVILRCVPISNHLYFYWYRQILGQKVEFLVSFYNNEISEKSEIFDDQFSVERPDGSNFTLKIRSTKLEDSAMYFCASSEGRVGTEAFFGQGTRLTVV.

This clone appeared once. The chain combines TRBV18 with TRBJ2-7, with 8 nucleotides matching TRBD2. The CDR3 is 14 amino acids. Looked up from germline, CDR1 is KGHSH and CDR2 is LQKENI. The V and J ends lost 5 bases and 3 bases, in that order; junction bases with no gene match: 6. DNA for the CDR3: TGTGCCAGCTCAGGACCGGGACTAGGCTACGAGCAGTACTTC. This encodes CASSGPGLGYEQYF. The full variable domain, its missing parts supplied by reference TRBV18 and TRBJ2-7, is NAGVMQNPRHLVRRRGQEARLRCSPMKGHSHVYWYRQLPEEGLKFMVYLQKENIIDESGMPKERFSAEFPKEGPSILRIQQVVRGDSAAYFCASSGPGLGYEQYFGPGTRLTVT.

The chain is built from TRBV6-5 and TRBJ2-1, with TRBD2 matching over 10 bases. V shed 6 bases, J shed 6 bases, and the junction held 8 bases outside the gene matches. CDR3 length: 15 residues. Germline lookup yields CDR1 MNHEY and CDR2 SVGAGI. The CDR3 coding sequence is TGTGCCAGCAGCTTAGCGGGAGGAACATTCAATGAGCAGTTCTTC. It translates to CASSLAGGTFNEQFF.

This sequence joins TRBV19 and TRBJ2-7, with 9 bases matching TRBD1. The CDR3 length is 13 residues. Germline V gene lookup returns CDR1 LNHDA and CDR2 SQIVND (reference sequence). The V segment lost 3 bases and the J segment 6 bases; nucleotides outside the gene matches: 3. The CDR3 sequence is CASSMGQGIEQYF. In DNA, the CDR3 is TGTGCCAGTAGTATGGGACAGGGCATCGAGCAGTACTTC.

This sequence joins TRBV27 and TRBJ1-1; D is perhaps TRBD1 (5 bases). Germline lookup yields CDR1 MNHEY and CDR2 SMNVEV (reference sequence). Trimming pared 6 bases from V and 0 bases from J, leaving 14 bases between. This CDR3 contains 15 residues. This chain's CDR3 is CASSRPPTVNTEAFF. CDR3 bases: TGTGCCAGCAGCCGACCCCCGACAGTGAACACTGAAGCTTTCTTT.

The rearrangement links TRBV6-2 or TRBV6-3 to TRBJ2-2, with TRBD2 matching over 10 bases. With 2 bases clipped from V and 4 bases from J, the junction kept 4 bases outside the gene matches. CDR1 MNHEY and CDR2 SVGEGT come from the germline V gene. This CDR3 is 16 amino acids long. The CDR3 protein is CASSYPLAGVTGELFF. In DNA form, the CDR3 reads TGTGCCAGCAGTTACCCGCTAGCGGGAGTCACCGGGGAGCTGTTTTTT.

This rearrangement joins TRBV30 to TRBJ2-4; D gene ambiguous. This CDR3 contains 13 residues. Germline CDR1 is GTSNPN and CDR2 is SVGIG (reference sequence). With 0 bases removed from V and 6 bases from J, the gap between germline ends came to 9 bases. CDR3 region: CAWSVLFGNIQYF. The DNA for the CDR3 is TGTGCCTGGAGTGTTCTTTTCGGAAACATTCAGTACTTC.

For this clone: Relative to the germline gene, one junction end is altered; a read error may explain this. This chain links TRBV5-8 with TRBJ2-5; 7 positions agree with TRBD1. CDR1 is SGHTS, CDR2 YDEGEE, per germline. This CDR3 is 13 amino acids long. The DNA for the CDR3 is TGTGCCAGCAGCTTTCGGGACAGTGTATCGAGGGACTTC. Protein product: CASSFRDSVSRDF.

The V and J genes are TRBV29-1 and TRBJ2-7; the match to TRBD2 covers 7 bases. J was trimmed by 3 bases and V by 0 bases; bases with no gene match: 8. In germline, CDR1 is SQVTM, CDR2 ANQGSEA. CDR3 length: 15 amino acids. CDR3: CSVEDSQAGDYEQYF. DNA for the CDR3: TGCAGCGTTGAAGATTCCCAGGCGGGGGACTACGAGCAGTACTTC.

The chain combines TRBV15 with TRBJ2-5, with D tentatively TRBD1 (6 bases). The V gene lost 6 bases and the J gene lost 5 bases, with 19 bases spanning the gap. From germline, CDR1 is LNHNV and CDR2 YYDKDF (reference sequence). CDR3 length equals 15 residues. The DNA for the CDR3 is TGTGCCACCAGTCCCTTTACAGGGTGGTGGGAGACCCAGTACTTC. Translating it yields CATSPFTGWWETQYF.

The rearrangement joins TRBV9 to TRBJ1-1, with 8 bases matching TRBD1. Trimming cost V 4 bases and J 1 base; bases outside gene matches: 6. This CDR3 spans 15 amino acids. The germline gives CDR1 SGDLS, CDR2 YYNGEE. This CDR3 is CASSQTGGPNTEAFF. CDR3 sequence (DNA): TGTGCCAGCAGCCAAACAGGGGGACCGAACACTGAAGCTTTCTTT. Full variable domain (missing parts from reference TRBV9 and TRBJ1-1): DSGVTQTPKHLITATGQRVTLRCSPRSGDLSVYWYQQSLDQGLQFLIQYYNGEERAKGNILERFSAQQFPDLHSELNLSSLELGDSALYFCASSQTGGPNTEAFFGQGTRLTVV.

The V call is TRBV14, the J call TRBJ2-7; maybe TRBD1 (5 bases). Germline CDR1 SGHDN, CDR2 FVKESK. This CDR3 spans 16 amino acids. V shed 2 bases and J shed 1 base, with 15 bases lying between them. CDR3: CASSQYPRDSSYEQYF. The CDR3 DNA is TGTGCCAGCAGCCAATACCCCAGGGATTCTTCCTACGAGCAGTACTTC.

The chain recombines TRBV3-1 (or the pseudogene TRBV3-2) with TRBJ2-2, with 9 nucleotides matching TRBD2. The length of the CDR3 is 16 residues. With V trimmed by 1 base and J by 6 bases, 6 bases remained unmatched. Germline loops: CDR1 LGHDT, CDR2 YNNKEL (reference sequence). The CDR3 loop reads CASSQGEAGGPGELFF. The CDR3 region has the DNA TGTGCCAGCAGCCAAGGGGAGGCGGGAGGGCCCGGGGAGCTGTTTTTT.

This clone has just one count. The J gene is TRBJ2-1, the V gene TRBV29-1, with TRBD2 identical over 12 bases. Germline V gene data show CDR1 as SQVTM and CDR2 as ANQGSEA. The CDR3 covers 17 residues. Trimming took 7 bases from V and 9 from J; bases not matched to a gene: 19. The CDR3 reads CSAQGASGRGLGAEQFF. The CDR3 coding sequence is TGCAGCGCCCAGGGAGCTAGCGGGAGGGGCCTGGGTGCTGAGCAGTTCTTC.

The genes are TRBV5-1 and TRBJ2-1; 8 bases line up with TRBD2. The J segment lost 10 bases and the V segment lost 0 bases, leaving 9 bases of the junction unmatched. The CDR3 consists of 15 residues. The germline V gene has CDR1 SGHRS and CDR2 YFSETQ. The CDR3 is CASSLDGTRPLEQFF. The CDR3 DNA is TGCGCCAGCAGCTTGGACGGGACTAGGCCATTGGAGCAGTTCTTC.

The chain combines TRBV5-1 with TRBJ1-4, with TRBD1 matching over 7 bases. CDR1 and CDR2 (germline): SGHRS, YFSETQ. V was pared by 0 bases and J by 6 bases, with 14 bases of the junction left unmatched. CDR3 length: 18 amino acids. This chain's CDR3 is CASSLAGTVSFAYEKLFF. The CDR3 region has the DNA TGCGCCAGCAGCTTGGCCGGGACAGTATCGTTTGCTTATGAAAAACTGTTTTTT. Full variable domain (missing parts from reference TRBV5-1 and TRBJ1-4): KAGVTQTPRYLIKTRGQQVTLSCSPISGHRSVSWYQQTPGQGLQFLFEYFSETQRNKGNFPGRFSGRQFSNSRSEMNVSTLELGDSALYLCASSLAGTVSFAYEKLFFGSGTQLSVL.

This clone turned up a few times. The chain has TRBV18 and TRBJ2-5; 7 bases align to TRBD1. The CDR3 loop spans 13 amino acids. The V gene's germline CDR1 is KGHSH and CDR2 LQKENI. V lost 6 bases and J lost 4; bases outside the gene matches: 5. As DNA, the CDR3 is TGTGCCAGCTCCTCCCGGGACAGAGAGACCCAGTACTTC. As protein: CASSSRDRETQYF.

The table lists this clone with a count of one. V usage is TRBV7-9 and J usage is TRBJ2-2; 10 bases fit TRBD2. The germline V gene encodes CDR1 SEHNR and CDR2 FQNEAQ (reference sequence). The ends lost 7 bases at V and 4 bases at J; junction bases unmatched: 9. The CDR3 has 16 amino acids. The CDR3 reads CASTQLAGGATGELFF. The CDR3 DNA follows: TGTGCCAGCACACAATTAGCGGGGGGCGCCACCGGGGAGCTGTTTTTT.